This T cell receptor beta chain came from a study of OX40 agonist ivuxolimab in advanced cancers. Whole-study context: Antecedent anti-PD-1, anti-PD-L1 or anti-CTLA-4 therapy was permissible, with 35% to 40% having received some. Whole-study results and caveats: A proportion of nonresponders additionally exhibited low normalized T-cell clonal expansion.

CDR1 and CDR2 (germline): SGHRS, YFSETQ. The CDR3 consists of 12 residues. The V end lost 7 bases, the J end lost 4 bases, and 11 bases lay between the germline ends. Systemic immunosuppression or autoimmune disease history was grounds to exclude patients. On this clone itself: Its antigen is not identified.

Clones were sequenced by immunoSEQ multiplex PCR, and TCRdb holds only the in-frame ones, with some missing. Of tens of thousands of clones listed, around 84% are singletons. This chain links TRBV5-1 with TRBJ1-2; D unresolved. The starting material was CD4+ or CD8+ T cells sorted from blood, obtained in a trial of the OX40 agonist ivuxolimab. The sequence was obtained from an adult with an advanced solid tumor such as melanoma, head and neck, liver or kidney cancer. As DNA, the CDR3 is TGCGCCAGCGGGGAATCCGGCTATGGCTACACCTTC. Protein product: CASGESGYGYTF.